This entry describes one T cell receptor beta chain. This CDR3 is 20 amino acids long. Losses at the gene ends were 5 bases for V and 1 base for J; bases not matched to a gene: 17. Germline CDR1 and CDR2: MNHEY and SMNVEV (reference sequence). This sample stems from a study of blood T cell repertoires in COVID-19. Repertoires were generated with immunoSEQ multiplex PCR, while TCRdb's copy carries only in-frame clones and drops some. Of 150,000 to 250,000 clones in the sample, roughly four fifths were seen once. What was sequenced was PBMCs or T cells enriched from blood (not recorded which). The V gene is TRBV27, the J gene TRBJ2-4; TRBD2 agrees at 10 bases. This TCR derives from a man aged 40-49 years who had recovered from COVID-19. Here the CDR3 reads CASSPRADERGGRAKNIQYF. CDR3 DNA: TGTGCCAGCAGTCCTCGGGCTGACGAGCGGGGGGGTCGTGCCAAAAACATTCAGTACTTC.